This TCR beta chain was captured by sequencing in a study of identifying expanded T cells in peripheral blood. Study-wide results and caveats: Clone count variance between roughly 2-week samples rose with total template count. Over two and four weeks, about 17 and 20 clones changed, versus 1.2 between replicates.

Germline assignment: CDR1 SNHLY and CDR2 FYNNEI. V was pared by 2 bases and J by 6 bases, with 14 bases between. The CDR3 consists of 14 residues. This table comes from immunoSEQ multiplex PCR, and its TCRdb copy is limited to in-frame clones, with some not included. The table lists about 130,000 clones, around 88% of them singletons. During the collection period, no donor immune events like infections were recorded. For this clone: Its antigen remains unknown.

V is TRBV2 and J is TRBJ2-7, with D possibly matching TRBD1 (5 bases). The sequence derives from a person aged 18 to 70 in good health. Sequencing used blood. Written as DNA, the CDR3 is TGTGCCAGCAGTGAATTGGGGCAGGGAAGCGAGCAGTACTTC. The encoded protein is CASSELGQGSEQYF.